This entry concerns a single T cell receptor beta chain. Antigen: not known. This record comes from a study of Ad26.COV2.S vaccination and SARS-CoV-2 variants. Findings and caveats of the study: Vaccinated and placebo-treated recipients had similar non-spike TCR breadth.

Regarding treatment: about 20 received Ad26.COV2.S at low or high dose, single or two shots; about five received placebo; per-sample allocation not given. Collection of the samples took place on day 63 after the first injection of vaccine or placebo. Sequencing was performed with immunoSEQ multiplex PCR; in TCRdb, only in-frame clones are kept and a portion is missing. The sample holds hundreds of thousands of clones; about 90% are singletons and the top ten take around 1.7%. The CDR3 contains 13 residues. Germline V gene lookup returns CDR1 SEHNR and CDR2 FQNEAQ (reference sequence). V trimming: 3 bases; J trimming: 6 bases; junction bases outside the gene matches: 0.

The rearrangement uses TRBV7-9 and TRBJ2-1; TRBD1 matches at 9 bases. This TCR was sampled from a person aged 18-65 years who received the Ad26.COV2.S COVID-19 vaccine or a placebo. Material: peripheral blood, obtained in a trial of Ad26.COV2.S vaccine versus placebo. The CDR3: CASSLGQGNEQFF. The DNA for the CDR3 is TGTGCCAGCAGCTTGGGACAGGGCAATGAGCAGTTCTTC.